Listed below are T cell receptor beta chains from one sample, sequenced in a study of blood T cell repertoires in COVID-19. The repertoire was sequenced with immunoSEQ multiplex PCR; TCRdb's copy has only in-frame clones and lacks some. The sample records about 37,000 clones, 89% being singletons. The sample was peripheral blood. Source of these receptors: a human donor in a cohort sampled during active COVID-19. Each CDR3 is given with its conserved first and last residue. A D gene is named only where the DNA matches it firmly. The size entry is marked missing in some rows and otherwise reads once, few, many or a size class.

d_gene	v_gene	abundance	j_gene	CDR3aa	CDR3nt
NA	TRBV27	NA	TRBJ2-5	CASSFMGAAETQYF	TGTGCCAGCAGTTTTATGGGGGCCGCAGAGACCCAGTACTTC
NA	TRBV11-2	NA	TRBJ2-7	CASSWGAGRGFFDSYEQYF	TGTGCCAGCAGCTGGGGAGCGGGCAGGGGGTTTTTTGATTCCTACGAGCAGTACTTC
TRBD2	TRBV29-1	NA	TRBJ2-3	CSVEGPLRGGSTDTQYF	TGCAGCGTTGAAGGCCCCCTTCGGGGAGGGAGCACAGATACGCAGTATTTT
NA	TRBV28	few	TRBJ1-2	CASRTPGTEGGYTF	TGTGCCAGCAGGACGCCTGGGACGGAGGGTGGCTACACCTTC
TRBD1	TRBV5-5	NA	TRBJ2-5	CASSWGGQGGETQYF	TGTGCCAGCAGCTGGGGGGGACAGGGAGGAGAGACCCAGTACTTC
TRBD2	TRBV11-2	NA	TRBJ2-5	CASSRTPGGPQETQYF	TGTGCCAGCAGCCGTACCCCGGGGGGGCCTCAAGAGACCCAGTACTTC
NA	TRBV2	NA	TRBJ1-2	CASSVEQSYGYTF	TGTGCCAGCAGTGTAGAACAGTCCTATGGCTACACCTTC
TRBD1	TRBV28	NA	TRBJ1-5	CASSQLQGYQPQHF	TGTGCCAGCAGTCAGCTACAGGGGTATCAGCCCCAGCATTTT
TRBD1	TRBV29-1	NA	TRBJ1-4	CSVERDRDEKLFF	TGCAGCGTTGAACGAGACAGGGACGAAAAACTGTTTTTT
NA	TRBV10-3	once	TRBJ1-1	CASTQGVGTEAFF	TGTGCCAGCACACAGGGAGTGGGCACTGAAGCTTTCTTT
TRBD1	TRBV4-1	NA	TRBJ2-7	CASSQASGTDYEQYF	TGCGCCAGCAGCCAAGCATCCGGGACAGACTACGAGCAGTACTTC
TRBD2	TRBV27	NA	TRBJ2-7	CASSFLAGSYEQYF	TGTGCCAGCAGTTTCCTAGCGGGTTCCTACGAGCAGTACTTC
TRBD1	TRBV10-2	few	TRBJ1-6	CASSEFPGTGVSPLHF	TGCGCCAGCAGTGAGTTTCCCGGGACAGGGGTATCACCCCTCCACTTT
TRBD2	TRBV7-2	NA	TRBJ2-1	CASSSTGTSYNEQFF	TGTGCCAGCAGCTCCACCGGGACTAGTTACAATGAGCAGTTCTTC
TRBD2	TRBV19	NA	TRBJ2-5	CASRLAGAETQYF	TGTGCCAGTAGGCTAGCGGGAGCGGAGACCCAGTACTTC
TRBD1	TRBV14	NA	TRBJ2-5	CASSQKGGIETQYF	TGTGCCAGCAGCCAAAAAGGGGGCATAGAGACCCAGTACTTC
NA	TRBV30	NA	TRBJ1-1	CAWSRRGNTEAFF	TGTGCCTGGAGTCGCAGGGGGAACACTGAAGCTTTCTTT
TRBD2	TRBV7-8	NA	TRBJ2-5	CASSLGPRGGQETQYF	TGTGCCAGCAGCTTAGGCCCTCGCGGGGGACAAGAGACCCAGTACTTC
NA	TRBV18	NA	TRBJ1-1	CASSPPQGGNTEAFF	TGTGCCAGCTCACCACCGCAGGGCGGGAACACTGAAGCTTTCTTT
NA	TRBV6-6	NA	TRBJ1-1	CASTPPGENTEAFF	TGTGCCAGCACTCCCCCTGGGGAGAACACTGAAGCTTTTTTT
TRBD2	TRBV7-2	NA	TRBJ2-1	CASSPTSGSSNEQFF	TGTGCCAGCAGCCCGACTAGCGGGAGTTCCAATGAGCAGTTCTTC
NA	TRBV30	NA	TRBJ1-6	CAWVGDSSSYNSPLHF	TGTGCCTGGGTCGGGGACTCGAGCTCCTATAATTCACCCCTCCACTTT
TRBD1	TRBV4-1	NA	TRBJ1-1	CASSQDHARGRLAFF	TGCGCCAGCAGCCAAGATCACGCCAGGGGGCGCTTAGCTTTCTTT
TRBD2	TRBV20-1	NA	TRBJ2-7	CSASVPGRAYRDEQYF	TGCAGTGCTAGTGTCCCCGGGAGGGCCTATCGGGACGAGCAGTACTTC
TRBD1	TRBV7-8	NA	TRBJ2-1	CASSRDRDNEQFF	TGTGCCAGCAGCCGGGACAGGGACAATGAGCAGTTCTTC
NA	TRBV5-6	NA	TRBJ2-5	CASSLRRGKETQYF	TGTGCCAGCAGCTTAAGAAGGGGAAAAGAGACCCAGTACTTC
TRBD1	TRBV7-9	NA	TRBJ2-1	CASSLMGTGANEQFF	TGTGCCAGCAGCCTAATGGGGACAGGGGCCAATGAGCAGTTCTTC
TRBD1	TRBV18	NA	TRBJ1-5	CASSQFGQGATMIPQHF	TGTGCCAGCTCACAATTTGGACAGGGGGCGACTATGATTCCCCAGCATTTT
NA	TRBV4-1	medium-sized	TRBJ2-1	CASSLRSNEQFF	TGCGCCAGCAGCCTCAGAAGCAATGAGCAGTTCTTC
TRBD2	TRBV28	NA	TRBJ2-7	CASSSSTSGISYEQYF	TGTGCCAGCAGTTCCTCAACTAGCGGGATTTCCTACGAGCAGTACTTC
TRBD1	TRBV7-2	NA	TRBJ2-7	CASSGTGRRYEQYF	TGTGCCAGCAGCGGGACAGGGAGACGCTACGAGCAGTACTTC
TRBD2	TRBV25-1	NA	TRBJ2-1	CASSEGLAGDSYNEQFF	TGTGCCAGCAGCGAGGGACTAGCGGGAGACTCCTACAATGAGCAGTTCTTC
NA	TRBV6-2/TRBV6-3	NA	TRBJ2-3	CASSPAGASTDTQYF	TGTGCCAGCAGTCCGGCAGGGGCTAGCACAGATACGCAGTATTTT
TRBD2	TRBV10-2	NA	TRBJ2-3	CASGSAGGADTQYF	TGCGCCTCTGGGTCGGCGGGAGGGGCAGATACGCAGTATTTT
NA	TRBV12-5	NA	TRBJ2-1	CASAHTGNYNEQFF	TGTGCTAGTGCTCACACCGGGAACTACAATGAGCAGTTCTTC
TRBD1	TRBV11-2	few	TRBJ2-7	CASSLAPSGGGSYEQYF	TGTGCCAGCAGCTTAGCTCCCTCAGGGGGCGGTTCCTACGAGCAGTACTTC
NA	TRBV11-3	NA	TRBJ2-1	CASSLGANRVYYNEQFF	TGTGCCAGCAGCTTAGGTGCTAACAGAGTGTACTACAATGAGCAGTTCTTC
TRBD2	TRBV13	NA	TRBJ2-1	CASSLVSLREWGNEQFF	TGTGCCAGCAGCTTAGTTAGTTTGCGGGAGTGGGGCAATGAGCAGTTCTTC
NA	TRBV28	NA	TRBJ1-1	CASSLGTRHEAFF	TGTGCCAGCAGTTTAGGGACACGGCATGAAGCTTTCTTT
NA	TRBV28	NA	TRBJ1-2	CASSLGPNIYGYTF	TGTGCCAGCAGTTTAGGGCCCAATATATATGGCTACACCTTC
NA	TRBV9	NA	TRBJ1-3	CASSTGSGNTIYF	TGTGCCAGCAGCACAGGGTCTGGAAACACCATATATTTT
NA	TRBV10-1	NA	TRBJ2-1	CASSDPYNEQFF	TGCGCCAGCAGTGATCCGTACAATGAGCAGTTCTTC
NA	TRBV10-3	NA	TRBJ2-3	CAISEGRGYTDTQYF	TGTGCCATCAGTGAGGGGAGGGGGTACACAGATACGCAGTATTTT
NA	TRBV27	NA	TRBJ2-1	CASSRRDTYNEQFF	TGTGCCAGCAGCCGTCGGGACACCTACAATGAGCAGTTCTTC
NA	TRBV6-6	NA	TRBJ2-3	CASSYPRREGLPTQYF	TGTGCCAGCAGTTACCCCAGGCGGGAAGGTCTCCCTACGCAGTATTTT
NA	TRBV9	NA	TRBJ1-3	CASSVRRDSHSGNTIYF	TGTGCCAGCAGCGTACGCCGGGACTCACACTCTGGAAACACCATATATTTT
NA	TRBV2	NA	TRBJ2-1	CASRARVLPTNEQFF	TGTGCCAGCAGGGCCCGGGTACTCCCCACCAATGAGCAGTTCTTC
NA	TRBV5-1	NA	TRBJ2-7	CASSFQGFLSDEQYF	TGCGCCAGCAGCTTCCAGGGGTTCCTGTCCGACGAGCAGTACTTC
NA	TRBV28	NA	TRBJ2-7	CASLRQSSYEQYF	TGTGCCAGCCTGAGACAGAGCTCCTACGAGCAGTACTTC
NA	TRBV29-1	NA	TRBJ1-2	CSVEDEVASANYGYTF	TGCAGCGTTGAAGATGAAGTTGCCAGCGCTAACTATGGCTACACCTTC
TRBD1	TRBV6-6	NA	TRBJ2-7	CASAGTAPNYEQYF	TGTGCCAGTGCCGGGACAGCACCTAATTACGAGCAGTACTTC